One and the same sample provided the 23 T cell receptor beta chains below, sequenced in a study of OX40 agonist ivuxolimab in advanced cancers. The library was obtained by the immunoSEQ multiplex PCR assay. Drawn from immuneACCESS, this table holds only the in-frame rearrangements with V and J called that TCRdb kept. Clones are partly lost; checked studies trace under half to an unresolved V gene and leave the rest unexplained. This sample gives fewer than 65,000 clones in total; around 86% of them show up just once. Roughly 1.1% of the sample comes from the top ten. Sequencing used CD4+ or CD8+ T cells sorted from blood, obtained in a trial of the OX40 agonist ivuxolimab. The source of these receptors is an adult with an advanced solid tumor such as melanoma, head and neck, liver or kidney cancer.

This clone was recorded only once. The rearrangement links TRBV6-1 to TRBJ2-2; possibly TRBD2 for D (6 bases). Germline values: CDR1 MNHNS, CDR2 SASEGT. This CDR3 is built from 13 residues. Deletions cut 7 bases from V and 5 bases from J, with 11 bases between. The CDR3 sequence: CASTAGRTGELFF. In DNA form, the CDR3 reads TGTGCCAGCACCGCGGGACGGACCGGGGAGCTGTTTTTT.

The CDR3 sequence is CASSRMGGLNYGYTF. The CDR3 region has the DNA TGTGCCAGCAGTCGCATGGGGGGTCTGAACTATGGCTACACCTTC. This chain links TRBV5-6 with TRBJ1-2; D might be TRBD1 (5 bases). The CDR3 sequence is 15 residues long. V lost 5 bases and J 2 bases, leaving 16 bases between the germline ends. Germline assignment: CDR1 SGHDT and CDR2 YYEEEE.

This chain uses TRBV30 with TRBJ1-5; TRBD1 might be the D (5 bases). In germline, CDR1 is GTSNPN, CDR2 SVGIG (reference sequence). Trimming removed 2 bases at V and 3 bases at J, with 14 bases between. CDR3 size: 15 residues. CDR3 amino acids: CAWSRKGLYNQPQHF. CDR3 DNA: TGTGCCTGGAGTCGCAAGGGACTTTACAATCAGCCCCAGCATTTT.

This clone appeared a single time. The V gene is TRBV4-2, the J gene TRBJ1-2; D is unclear. Per germline, CDR1 LGHNA and CDR2 YNFKEQ. The CDR3 has 14 amino acids. Trimming took 1 base from V and 4 from J, leaving 10 bases between them. CDR3 residues: CASSQGAQLYGYTF. CDR3 nucleotides: TGTGCCAGCAGCCAAGGCGCCCAGCTCTATGGCTACACCTTC.

This rearrangement joins TRBV11-2 to TRBJ2-5; D unresolved. The germline CDR1 and CDR2 sequences are SGHAT and FQNNGV. Trimming pared 0 bases from V and 5 bases from J, leaving 7 bases between. The CDR3 is 13 amino acids. The CDR3 protein is CASSLDVEETQYF. In DNA form, the CDR3 reads TGTGCCAGCAGCTTAGATGTGGAGGAGACCCAGTACTTC.

This clone was picked up one time. J is TRBJ1-1 and V is TRBV19; perhaps TRBD1 as D (5 bases). Germline V gene sequence: CDR1 LNHDA, CDR2 SQIVND (reference sequence). This CDR3 spans 14 amino acids. V was cut by 4 bases and J by 2 bases, with 11 bases left in between. The CDR3 DNA sequence: TGTGCCAGTAGTACCCTCGGGGCTAACACTGAAGCTTTCTTT. The encoded protein is CASSTLGANTEAFF.

The gene calls are TRBV7-2 and TRBJ2-2; D is unclear. Deletions cut 4 bases from V and 7 bases from J, with 13 bases between. This CDR3 is 14 amino acids long. Germline CDR1 reads SGHTA; CDR2 reads FQGNSA. The chain's CDR3 is CASSSISVGGELFF. CDR3 coding DNA: TGTGCCAGCAGCTCCATTAGTGTTGGCGGGGAGCTGTTTTTT.

The gene calls are TRBV9 and TRBJ1-1; D remains ambiguous. The CDR3 loop spans 14 amino acids. CDR1 and CDR2 (germline): SGDLS, YYNGEE. Trimming left V 3 bases short and J 5 bases short, with 14 bases between. Here the CDR3 DNA reads TGTGCCAGCAGCGAGGTCATCGCCGGGACTGAAGCTTTCTTT. It specifies CASSEVIAGTEAFF.

J is TRBJ2-7 and V is TRBV28, with D perhaps matching TRBD1 (5 bases). The CDR3 contains 16 residues. V was trimmed by 3 bases and J by 1 base, leaving 16 bases between them. CDR1 and CDR2 (germline): MDHEN, SYDVKM. As DNA, the CDR3 is TGTGCCAGCAGTTTCCTCGCGCAGGGCCCTTCCTACGAGCAGTACTTC. This sequence encodes CASSFLAQGPSYEQYF.

V usage is TRBV27 and J usage is TRBJ2-7; TRBD1 matches 7 bases. Germline CDR1 MNHEY, CDR2 SMNVEV (reference sequence). The CDR3 sequence is 13 residues long. The junction had 6 bases not matched to a gene; V was cut back by 6 bases and J by 4 bases. The CDR3 protein is CASRLPGQYEQYF. The CDR3 coding sequence is TGTGCCAGCAGGCTACCGGGACAGTACGAGCAGTACTTC.

V usage is TRBV4-1 and J usage is TRBJ1-2; D unclear. Trimming shortened V by 0 bases and J by 4 bases, and 9 bases separated the two germline ends. Germline V lookup: CDR1 MGHRA, CDR2 YSYEKL. The CDR3 sequence is 14 residues long. The CDR3 sequence: CASSQDYGPYGYTF. The CDR3 DNA follows: TGCGCCAGCAGCCAAGACTACGGGCCCTATGGCTACACCTTC.

The rearrangement uses TRBV2 and TRBJ2-1, with 7 nucleotides matching TRBD2. This CDR3 spans 15 amino acids. V shed 2 bases, J shed 9 bases, and the junction held 10 bases outside the gene matches. Germline CDR1 and CDR2: SNHLY and FYNNEI. CDR3 sequence (DNA): TGTGCCAGCAGTGAATTTGGCGGGAGATCGGGTGAGCAGTTCTTC. Translated, it gives CASSEFGGRSGEQFF. The full variable domain, its missing parts supplied by reference TRBV2 and TRBJ2-1, is EPEVTQTPSHQVTQMGQEVILRCVPISNHLYFYWYRQILGQKVEFLVSFYNNEISEKSEIFDDQFSVERPDGSNFTLKIRSTKLEDSAMYFCASSEFGGRSGEQFFGPGTRLTVL.

With respect to this clone: This may stem from a read error, because a much larger clone lies one nucleotide away. The chain links TRBV19 to TRBJ2-1, with a possible D match to TRBD1 (5 bases). From germline, CDR1 is LNHDA and CDR2 SQIVND (reference sequence). The CDR3 spans 15 residues. The CDR3 nucleotides read TGTGTCAGTAGTACCACAGGAATTAAAGGCAATGAGCAGTTCTTC. As protein: CVSSTTGIKGNEQFF.

The chain joins TRBV19 to TRBJ2-6; no clear D. V was shortened by 7 bases and J by 0 bases, with 7 bases between the two germline ends. The CDR3 covers 14 residues. The germline V gene has CDR1 LNHDA and CDR2 SQIVND (reference sequence). Here the CDR3 reads CASKTVSGANVLTF. The CDR3 nucleotides read TGTGCCAGTAAGACTGTCTCTGGGGCCAACGTCCTGACTTTC.

The chain employs TRBV6-5 and TRBJ1-2; possibly TRBD1 for D (5 bases). This CDR3 spans 15 amino acids. The V and J ends lost 5 bases and 2 bases respectively, with 15 bases between them. From germline, CDR1 is MNHEY and CDR2 SVGAGI. The CDR3 DNA sequence: TGTGCCAGCAGTCCTTCTTTACCAGGGAACTATGGCTACACCTTC. Translated: CASSPSLPGNYGYTF.

The genes are TRBV14 and TRBJ2-6; perhaps TRBD1 as D (7 bases). The CDR3 is made up of 16 amino acids. Trimming took off 4 bases at V and 4 bases at J, with 14 bases between the two ends. Germline assignment: CDR1 SGHDN and CDR2 FVKESK. CDR3 DNA sequence: TGTGCCAGCAGCCGGGCCAGGGGGGCCGGGGCCAACGTCCTGACTTTC. Translating it yields CASSRARGAGANVLTF.

The chain joins TRBV28 to TRBJ2-7, with a tentative D call TRBD1 (6 bases). The CDR3 totals 14 residues. CDR1 and CDR2 from the germline V gene are MDHEN and SYDVKM. V was pared by 3 bases and J by 3 bases, with 12 bases between. CDR3 in amino acids: CASSFAQGHYEQYF. CDR3 coding DNA: TGTGCCAGCAGTTTTGCTCAGGGGCACTACGAGCAGTACTTC.

This clone was counted a few times. V and J are TRBV2 and TRBJ1-5; D uncertain. This CDR3 has 13 amino acids. Per the germline V gene, CDR1 is SNHLY and CDR2 is FYNNEI. The CDR3 region has the DNA TGTGCTAGAAAGTCTCGTAGCAATCAGCCCCAGCATTTT. It yields the protein CARKSRSNQPQHF.

This clone was detected only once. The chain employs TRBV5-1 and TRBJ2-3; D not resolved. The CDR3 has 13 residues. Trimming shortened V by 6 bases and J by 2 bases, and 10 bases separated the two germline ends. Germline-derived CDR1 and CDR2 are SGHRS and YFSETQ. CDR3 nucleotide sequence: TGCGCCAGCAAGCGAGAGAACACAGATACGCAGTATTTT. It translates to CASKRENTDTQYF.

The rearrangement links TRBV7-2 to TRBJ2-5; D call uncertain. Trimming pared 4 bases from V and 5 bases from J, leaving 11 bases between. The CDR3 totals 13 residues. CDR1 SGHTA and CDR2 FQGNSA come from the germline V gene. The CDR3 protein is CASSSDIWETQYF. CDR3 in DNA: TGTGCCAGCAGCTCAGATATCTGGGAGACCCAGTACTTC.

V and J are TRBV28 and TRBJ2-5, with D perhaps matching TRBD1 (6 bases). The CDR3 covers 16 residues. Trimming stripped 10 bases from V and 1 base from J, with 22 bases between. Per germline, CDR1 MDHEN and CDR2 SYDVKM. Written as DNA, the CDR3 is TGTGCCACCCCCAGGGGCACCATACGGAGCCAAGAGACCCAGTACTTC. This encodes CATPRGTIRSQETQYF.

The chain employs TRBV6-6 and TRBJ2-6; D may be TRBD1 (5 bases). V dropped 6 bases and J dropped 3 bases, with 12 bases sitting between them. Germline CDR1 is MNHNY and CDR2 is SVGAGI (reference sequence). CDR3 size: 15 residues. The CDR3 nucleotides read TGTGCCAGCAGGGAGCTAGGGGATGGGGCCAACGTCCTGACTTTC. Translated: CASRELGDGANVLTF.

This clone appeared a single time. The chain uses TRBV28 and TRBJ2-5; TRBD1 agrees at 9 bases. This CDR3 contains 14 residues. The trim removed 6 bases at V and 4 bases at J, leaving 6 bases unmatched. Germline lookup yields CDR1 MDHEN and CDR2 SYDVKM. In nucleotides, the CDR3 is TGTGCCAGCAGCGGACAGGGGCGGCGAGAGACCCAGTACTTC. Translation gives CASSGQGRRETQYF.